The clone carrying this TCR beta chain appeared once. The antigen is not known. The CDR3 is 18 residues long. Between the trimmed V and J ends, which lost 1 base and 6 bases, there was a span of 21 bases. Germline V gene lookup returns CDR1 SGHAT and CDR2 FQNNGV. This entry belongs to a study of cytomegalovirus exposure and HLA in healthy donors. Study conclusions and caveats: An analysis was carried out at a later point. It showed that HLA-associated TCR beta chains were more clonally expanded than equally common non-associated chains. Researchers had no immune exposure information except CMV serostatus available.

Primers included in the PCR were 60 Vbeta and 13 Jbeta primers. The assay was immunoSEQ multiplex PCR, and TCRdb's table has in-frame clones only and misses some. The sample contains some 99,000 clones, roughly 76% of which appear only once. The chain joins TRBV11-2 to TRBJ2-2; D is perhaps TRBD2 (5 bases). This sequence was found in a woman between 50 and 59 years old in good health and CMV-seropositive. The specimen was PBMCs. The CDR3 bases are TGTGCCAGCAGCTTAGTACGCTCGGGGAATCTTAGCGCCGGGGAGCTGTTTTTT. Its protein is CASSLVRSGNLSAGELFF.